A selection of T cell receptor beta chains follows, all from one sample in a study of identical twins. TCRdb re-called the 5' RACE reads through MiXCR, storing one row per CDR3 protein. The data hold 500,000 to 600,000 distinct CDR3 sequences, with less than 25% observed a single time. These data were also reused for a study on T cells expressing NK-cell markers.

Sequenced: CD4+ T cells sorted from blood. The origin of the receptors is a woman between 18 and 29 years old in good health. CDR3s include the opening cysteine and the closing phenylalanine or tryptophan. A D gene is named only where the DNA matches it firmly. Expanded clones are given a class, and other clones once, few, many or no size at all.

v_gene	j_gene	len	abundance	d_gene	CDR3nt	CDR3aa
TRBV27	TRBJ2-4	15	few	-	TGTGCCAGCAGTTCCTCGCAGTTAGCCAAAAACATTCAGTACTTC	CASSSSQLAKNIQYF
TRBV11-2	TRBJ2-2	15	-	TRBD1	TGTGCCAGCAGCTCCCCTGGGACAGGCGCCGGGGAGCTGTTTTTT	CASSSPGTGAGELFF
TRBV12-5	TRBJ2-7	12	-	-	TGTGCTAGCAGACAGGTTTTAGGCGAGCAGTACTTC	CASRQVLGEQYF
TRBV11-1	TRBJ2-3	13	-	TRBD2	TGTGCCAGCACCGGGGGGGTTCCGACTACGCAGTATTTT	CASTGGVPTTQYF
TRBV6-5	TRBJ1-2	12	few	-	TGTGCCAGCGGGCTGACGGGCTATGGCTACACCTTC	CASGLTGYGYTF
TRBV5-6	TRBJ1-2	14	many	-	TGTGCCAGCAGCTTGGAGGATTGGGTCGGTGGCTACACCTTC	CASSLEDWVGGYTF
TRBV5-6	TRBJ2-3	14	few	TRBD2	TGTGCCAGCGGCGCGGGACTAGCGGCAGATACGCAGTATTTT	CASGAGLAADTQYF
TRBV19	TRBJ2-1	12	few	-	TGTGCCAGTACTTCCTTGTACAATGAGCAGTTCTTC	CASTSLYNEQFF
TRBV6-1	TRBJ2-3	15	-	TRBD1	TGTGCCAGCAAAGATCAACAGGGGCCCACAGATACGCAGTATTTT	CASKDQQGPTDTQYF
TRBV7-6	TRBJ2-7	16	-	-	TGTGCCAGCAGCTTACAGGCGGGGCAGCTTACCTACGAGCAGTACTTC	CASSLQAGQLTYEQYF
TRBV7-9	TRBJ2-1	15	-	TRBD2	TGTGCCAGCAGGCGGGCACTAGCGGGAGCCCATGAGCAGTTCTTC	CASRRALAGAHEQFF
TRBV2	TRBJ1-1	14	-	-	TGTGCCAGCACGCCGACTCGGGCGGAATCTGAAGCTTTCTTT	CASTPTRAESEAFF
TRBV5-5	TRBJ2-5	13	few	-	TGTGCCAGCAGCCTTGGGACCCGAGAGACCCAGTACTTC	CASSLGTRETQYF
TRBV7-9	TRBJ2-1	15	-	TRBD2	TGTGCCAGCAGCTTAGCGCGGCTAGCGGGACATGAGCAGTTCTTC	CASSLARLAGHEQFF
TRBV6-1	TRBJ1-2	14	many	TRBD1	TGTGCCAGTAACCGGGACAGGAAAAACTATGGCTACACCTTC	CASNRDRKNYGYTF
TRBV30	TRBJ1-5	12	-	-	TGTGCCTGGAGTACGGGGAATCAGCCCCAGCATTTT	CAWSTGNQPQHF
TRBV4-1	TRBJ1-2	14	few	-	TGCGCCAGCAGCAGGGAGAGGGCCTCCTATGGCTACACCTTC	CASSRERASYGYTF
TRBV15	TRBJ2-5	16	-	TRBD2	TGTGCCACCAGCAGAGGTCCAACGGGAGGGGAGGAGACCCAGTACTTC	CATSRGPTGGEETQYF
TRBV20-1	TRBJ2-5	15	-	-	TGCAGTGCTAGTCAGTTTCTAGCGACGAAAGAGACCCAGTACTTC	CSASQFLATKETQYF
TRBV11-2	TRBJ2-7	18	-	TRBD2	TGTGCCAGCAGCTTAGGGGGGGGAGCGGGAGGTCCCTCCTACGAGCAGTACTTC	CASSLGGGAGGPSYEQYF
TRBV6-1	TRBJ2-1	14	-	TRBD1	TGTGCCAGCAGCCCGGGACAGGTCTTCAATGAGCAGTTCTTC	CASSPGQVFNEQFF
TRBV11-2	TRBJ1-2	12	-	-	TGTGCCAGCAGCTTAAGTCACGATGGCTACACCTTC	CASSLSHDGYTF
TRBV5-6	TRBJ1-5	12	few	-	TGTGCCAGCAGCTTCTCCCGGCAGCCCCAGCATTTT	CASSFSRQPQHF
TRBV7-3	TRBJ1-1	13	-	TRBD1	TGTGCCAGCAGCATGGACAGGGAGGGTGAAGCTTTCTTT	CASSMDREGEAFF